This TCR beta chain was found in a study of tumor and adjacent non-tumor tissue in lung cancer. Turning to the study itself: Patients comprised roughly 12 adenocarcinoma, a couple of squamous cell carcinoma and 1 small cell lung cancer. Aged about 31 to 80 years, patients included nine to ten men and about 5 women with stage I to III disease. Study results and caveats: Tumor tissue had significantly higher TCR diversity than normal lung. In normal lung, the top 100 clones were significantly more dominant than in tumor.

No cell sorting was done before RNA was extracted from the tissue. The normal lung tissue was taken more than 3 cm from the tumor edge. A modified ARM-PCR protocol with three rounds of nested PCR amplified TCRbeta. From the multiplex PCR reads, TCRdb called clonotypes with MiXCR, one entry per CDR3 protein. The data hold about 98,000 distinct CDR3 sequences, with about 80% observed a single time. From germline, CDR1 is DFQATT and CDR2 SNEGSKA (reference sequence). The CDR3 sequence is 13 residues long. Trimming took 5 bases from V and 5 from J; bases not matched to a gene: 5. This clonotype appeared once. Its antigen is unidentified. A single base separates this from a much larger clone, so it may be a read error.

The chain uses TRBV20-1 and TRBJ2-1; 8 bases line up with TRBD2. This TCR was recovered from a man aged 60-69 years with small cell lung cancer. What was sequenced was distant non-tumor lung tissue. CDR3 residues: CSAGGLGDNEQFF. For the CDR3, the DNA is TGCAGTGCTGGGGGACTAGGGGACAATGAGCAGTTCTTC.